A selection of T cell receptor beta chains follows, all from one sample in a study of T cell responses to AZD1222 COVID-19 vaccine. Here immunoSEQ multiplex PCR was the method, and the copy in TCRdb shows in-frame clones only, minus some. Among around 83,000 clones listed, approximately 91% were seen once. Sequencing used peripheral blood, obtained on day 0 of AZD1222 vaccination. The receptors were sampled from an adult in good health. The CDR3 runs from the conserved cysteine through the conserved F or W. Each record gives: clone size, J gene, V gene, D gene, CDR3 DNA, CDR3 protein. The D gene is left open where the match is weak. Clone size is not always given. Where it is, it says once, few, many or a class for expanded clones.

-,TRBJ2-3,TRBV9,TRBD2,TGTGCCAGCAGCGTAGCTCAGCGGGAGAGGACAGATACGCAGTATTTT,CASSVAQRERTDTQYF
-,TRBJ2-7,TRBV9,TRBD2,TGTGCCAGCAGCCCCGGGCTGCGGGAGACTTCCTACGAGCAGTACTTC,CASSPGLRETSYEQYF
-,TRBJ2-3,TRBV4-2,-,TGTGCCAGCAGCCCCCTCGACGCAGATACGCAGTATTTT,CASSPLDADTQYF
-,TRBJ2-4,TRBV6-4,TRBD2,TGTGCCAGCCTGGCTGGGGGAGGGTACAAAAACATTCAGTACTTC,CASLAGGGYKNIQYF
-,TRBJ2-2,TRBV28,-,TGTGCCAGCAGGAGGACGAACACCGGGGAGCTGTTTTTT,CASRRTNTGELFF
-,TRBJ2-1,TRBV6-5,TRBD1,TGTTACACCCGGGGACAGGGCCTCTACAATGAGCAGTTCTTC,CYTRGQGLYNEQFF
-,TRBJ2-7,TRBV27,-,TGTGCCAGCAGGGACTTACAGTACTCCCCCGAGCAGTACTTC,CASRDLQYSPEQYF
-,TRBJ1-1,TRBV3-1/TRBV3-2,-,TGTGCCAGCAGCCAAGGAAAGGGCTCAGCTTTCTTT,CASSQGKGSAFF
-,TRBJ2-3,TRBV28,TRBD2,TGTGCCAGCAGTTTACGGGGGAGGGGCACAGATACGCAGTATTTT,CASSLRGRGTDTQYF
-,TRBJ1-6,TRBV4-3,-,TGCGCCAGCAGCCTGGACAGTGGTGCTTCACCCCTCCACTTT,CASSLDSGASPLHF
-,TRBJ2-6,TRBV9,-,TGTGCCAGCAGCGTCGGCAATCCTGGGGCCAACGTCCTGACTTTC,CASSVGNPGANVLTF
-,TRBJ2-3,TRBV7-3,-,TGTGCCAGCAGCTTAACGGCCCAGGGGACGACAGATACGCAGTATTTT,CASSLTAQGTTDTQYF
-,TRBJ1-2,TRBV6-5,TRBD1,TGTGCCAGCAGCTACGGACAGGGGAATGGCTACACCTTC,CASSYGQGNGYTF
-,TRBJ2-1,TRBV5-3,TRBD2,TGTGCCAGAGGGGTAGCGGGAAGCAATGAGCAGTTCTTC,CARGVAGSNEQFF
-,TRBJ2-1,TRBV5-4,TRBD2,TGTGCCAGCAGCTCCCCCGGGACTAGCGGGAGGGTATTGGGTGAGCAGTTCTTC,CASSSPGTSGRVLGEQFF
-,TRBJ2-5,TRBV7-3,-,TGTGCCAGCAGCACCGGGACCACCAATGGGGAGACCCAGTACTTC,CASSTGTTNGETQYF
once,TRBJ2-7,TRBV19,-,TGTGCCAGTAGCCTCAACGGAGAAAGGTACGAGCAGTACTTC,CASSLNGERYEQYF
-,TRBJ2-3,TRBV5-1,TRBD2,TGCGCCAGCAGGCGAGCGGGGGGTTCAGCAGATACGCAGTATTTT,CASRRAGGSADTQYF
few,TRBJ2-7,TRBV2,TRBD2,TGTGCCAGCAGGTTTGGTTCTAGCGGGAGCTACGAGCAGTACTTC,CASRFGSSGSYEQYF
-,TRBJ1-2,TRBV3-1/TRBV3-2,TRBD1,TGTGCCAGCAGCCCGACCTTGGGACAGGACTATGGCTACACCTTC,CASSPTLGQDYGYTF
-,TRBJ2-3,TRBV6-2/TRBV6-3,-,TGTGCCAGCAGTACCCCGGGTGGGGCGAGTGATACGCAGTATTTT,CASSTPGGASDTQYF
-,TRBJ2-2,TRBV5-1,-,TGCGCCAGCTACCGTGGCGGGGCGCAGGACACCGGGGAGCTGTTTTTT,CASYRGGAQDTGELFF
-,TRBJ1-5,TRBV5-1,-,TGCGCCAGCCACATCCAAGGGGGTGGAGGCAATCAGCCCCAGCATTTT,CASHIQGGGGNQPQHF
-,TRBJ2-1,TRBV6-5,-,TGTGCCAGCAGTCCCTGGAAGGCGGATGAGCAGTTCTTC,CASSPWKADEQFF
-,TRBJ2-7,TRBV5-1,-,TGCGCCAGCAGCTTGGGCCGGGACCCTAGCTCCTACGAGCAGTACTTC,CASSLGRDPSSYEQYF
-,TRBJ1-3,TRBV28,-,TGTGCCAGCAGTCCGCCGATTAAAGGGGGGGGAAACACCATATATTTT,CASSPPIKGGGNTIYF
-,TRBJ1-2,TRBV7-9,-,TGTGCCAGCAGCTTTAGAGGGGATGGCTACACCTTC,CASSFRGDGYTF
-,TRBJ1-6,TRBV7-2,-,TGTGCCAGCAGCAGGGGGTTGGGCTCCTATAATTCACCCCTCCACTTT,CASSRGLGSYNSPLHF
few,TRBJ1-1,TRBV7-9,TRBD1,TGTGCCAGCAGCAGACAGGGTAACGAAGCTTTCTTT,CASSRQGNEAFF
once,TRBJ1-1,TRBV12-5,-,-,CASGSTVAVTKNTEAFF
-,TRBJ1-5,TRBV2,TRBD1,TGTGCCAGCAGTCAGGACAGGGCCGGGGACGGGGCCCAGCATTTT,CASSQDRAGDGAQHF
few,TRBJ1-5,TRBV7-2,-,TGTGCCAGCAGCTTAGCGGGGCCCGGGGGCAATCAGCCCCAGCATTTT,CASSLAGPGGNQPQHF
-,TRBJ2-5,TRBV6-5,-,TGTGCCAGCAGTTACTCCCTGTACCAAGAGACCCAGTACTTC,CASSYSLYQETQYF
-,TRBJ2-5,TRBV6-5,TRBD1,TGTGCCAGCAGCCGGACAGGAGGCCTCGAGACCCAGTACTTC,CASSRTGGLETQYF
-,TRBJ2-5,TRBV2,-,TGTGCCAGCACCCAGGGGGAGACCCAGTACTTC,CASTQGETQYF
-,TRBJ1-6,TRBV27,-,TGTGCCAGCAGACGAAGACAGGAGTATAATTCACCCCTCCACTTT,CASRRRQEYNSPLHF
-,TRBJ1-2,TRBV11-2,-,TGTGCCAGCAGCTCCCGTTCCCCGGGACACCGAGGCGACTATGGCTACACCTTC,CASSSRSPGHRGDYGYTF
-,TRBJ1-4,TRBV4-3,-,TGCGCCAGCAGCCAAGAGTTAATTGGGGACGAAAAACTGTTTTTT,CASSQELIGDEKLFF
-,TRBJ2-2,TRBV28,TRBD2,TGTGCCAGCAGACAAAGCGGGGGCACCGGGGAGCTGTTTTTT,CASRQSGGTGELFF
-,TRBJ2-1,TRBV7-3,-,TGTGCCAGCAGCCTACAGGGTTCGTATGAGCAGTTCTTC,CASSLQGSYEQFF
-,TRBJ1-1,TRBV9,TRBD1,TGTGCCAGCAGCGTAGAGTCAGTAGGACAGGGAGGGACTGAAGCTTTCTTT,CASSVESVGQGGTEAFF
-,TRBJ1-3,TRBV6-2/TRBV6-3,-,TGTGCCAGCAGCCACGGAGGGGCTTCGGGGATTAGATTCTCTGGAAACACCATATATTTT,CASSHGGASGIRFSGNTIYF
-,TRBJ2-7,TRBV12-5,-,TGTGCTAGTGGGCAACAGTCCCCCTTTCCCCACGAGCAGTACTTC,CASGQQSPFPHEQYF
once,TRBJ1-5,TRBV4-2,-,TGTGCCAGCAGCCAAGAAATGGGGGGGGATCAGCCCCAGCATTTT,CASSQEMGGDQPQHF
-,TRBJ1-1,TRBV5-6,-,TGTGCCAGCAGCCCAATCGGGGAGGGGTACACTGAAGCTTTCTTT,CASSPIGEGYTEAFF
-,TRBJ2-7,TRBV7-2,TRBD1,TGTGCCAGCAGCCTGGACAGGGGGGCGAGGCAGTACTTC,CASSLDRGARQYF
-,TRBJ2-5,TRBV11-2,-,TGTGCCAGCAGCTTAGGAGGGCGGACTCTCCGGGAGACCCAGTACTTC,CASSLGGRTLRETQYF